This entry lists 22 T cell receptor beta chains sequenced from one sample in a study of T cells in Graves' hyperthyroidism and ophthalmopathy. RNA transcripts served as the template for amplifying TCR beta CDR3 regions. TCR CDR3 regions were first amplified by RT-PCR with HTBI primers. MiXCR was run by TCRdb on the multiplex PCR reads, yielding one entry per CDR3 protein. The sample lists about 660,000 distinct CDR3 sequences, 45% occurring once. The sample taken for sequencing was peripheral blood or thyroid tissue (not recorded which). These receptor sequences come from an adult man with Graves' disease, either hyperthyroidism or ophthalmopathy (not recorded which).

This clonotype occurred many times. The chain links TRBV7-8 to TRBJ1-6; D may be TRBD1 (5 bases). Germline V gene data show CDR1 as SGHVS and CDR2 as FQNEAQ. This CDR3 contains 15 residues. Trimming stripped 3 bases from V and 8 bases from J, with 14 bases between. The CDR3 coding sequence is TGTGCCAGCAGCTTGACACGGGACGGCTATTCACCCCTCCACTTT. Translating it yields CASSLTRDGYSPLHF. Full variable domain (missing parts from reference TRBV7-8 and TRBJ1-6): GAGVSQSPRYKVAKRGQDVALRCDPISGHVSLFWYQQALGQGPEFLTYFQNEAQLDKSGLPSDRFFAERPEGSVSTLKIQRTQQEDSAVYLCASSLTRDGYSPLHFGNGTRLTVT.

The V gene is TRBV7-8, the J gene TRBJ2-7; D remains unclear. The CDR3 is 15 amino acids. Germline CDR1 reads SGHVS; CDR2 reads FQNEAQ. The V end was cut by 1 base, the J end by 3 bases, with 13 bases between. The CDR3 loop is CASSLDHRTSYEQYF. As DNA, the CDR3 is TGTGCCAGCAGCTTAGATCATCGCACGAGCTACGAGCAGTACTTC. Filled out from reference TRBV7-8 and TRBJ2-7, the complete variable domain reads GAGVSQSPRYKVAKRGQDVALRCDPISGHVSLFWYQQALGQGPEFLTYFQNEAQLDKSGLPSDRFFAERPEGSVSTLKIQRTQQEDSAVYLCASSLDHRTSYEQYFGPGTRLTVT.

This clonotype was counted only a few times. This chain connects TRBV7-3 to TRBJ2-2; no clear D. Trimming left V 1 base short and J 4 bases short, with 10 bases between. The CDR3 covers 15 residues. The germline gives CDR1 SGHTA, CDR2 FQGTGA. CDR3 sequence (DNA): TGTGCCAGCAGCTTAAGGGTAGCCCCCACCGGGGAGCTGTTTTTT. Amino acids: CASSLRVAPTGELFF.

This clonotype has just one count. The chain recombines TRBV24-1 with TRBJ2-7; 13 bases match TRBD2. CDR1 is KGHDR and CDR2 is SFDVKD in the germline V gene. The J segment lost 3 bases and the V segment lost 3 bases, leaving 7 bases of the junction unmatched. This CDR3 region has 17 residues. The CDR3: CATSDPRGTSGNYEQYF. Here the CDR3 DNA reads TGTGCCACCAGTGATCCAAGAGGGACTAGCGGGAACTACGAGCAGTACTTC.

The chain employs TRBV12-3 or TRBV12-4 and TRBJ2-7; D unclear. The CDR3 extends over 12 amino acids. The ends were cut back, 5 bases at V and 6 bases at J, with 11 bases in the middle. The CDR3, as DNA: TGTGCCAGCAGTCTAATAGATGGCGAGCAGTACTTC. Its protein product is CASSLIDGEQYF.

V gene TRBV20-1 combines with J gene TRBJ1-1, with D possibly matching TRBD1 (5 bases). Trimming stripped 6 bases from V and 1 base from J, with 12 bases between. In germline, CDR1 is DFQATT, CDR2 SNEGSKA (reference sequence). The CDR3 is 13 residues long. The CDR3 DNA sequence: TGCAGTGCGGGGGGGGGAGGGAACACTGAAGCTTTCTTT. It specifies CSAGGGGNTEAFF.

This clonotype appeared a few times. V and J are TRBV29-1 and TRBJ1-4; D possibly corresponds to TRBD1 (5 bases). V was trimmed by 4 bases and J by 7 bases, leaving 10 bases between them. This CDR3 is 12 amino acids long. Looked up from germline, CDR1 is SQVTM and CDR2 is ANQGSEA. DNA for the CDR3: TGCAGCGTTGCAGGGTTTGGTGAAAAACTGTTTTTT. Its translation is CSVAGFGEKLFF.

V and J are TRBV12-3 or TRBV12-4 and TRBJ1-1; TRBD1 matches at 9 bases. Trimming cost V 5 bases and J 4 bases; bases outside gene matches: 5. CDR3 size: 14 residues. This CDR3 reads CASSPPTGGTEAFF. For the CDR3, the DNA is TGTGCCAGCAGTCCACCGACAGGGGGCACTGAAGCTTTCTTT.

The CDR3 sequence is CSARALAGDYF. CDR3 coding DNA: TGCAGTGCTAGAGCACTAGCGGGGGATTACTTC. V and J are TRBV20-1 and TRBJ2-7; 11 bases map to TRBD2. V lost 1 base to trimming and J lost 13 bases; unmatched junction nucleotides: 3. The CDR3 is 11 amino acids. The germline V gene has CDR1 DFQATT and CDR2 SNEGSKA (reference sequence).

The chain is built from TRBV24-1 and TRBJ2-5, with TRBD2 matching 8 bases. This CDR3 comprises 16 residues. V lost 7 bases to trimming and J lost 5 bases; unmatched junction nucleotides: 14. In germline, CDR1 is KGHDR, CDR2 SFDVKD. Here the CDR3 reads CATSQTSVVRMETQYF. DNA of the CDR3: TGTGCCACCAGCCAGACTAGCGTTGTTCGGATGGAGACCCAGTACTTC.

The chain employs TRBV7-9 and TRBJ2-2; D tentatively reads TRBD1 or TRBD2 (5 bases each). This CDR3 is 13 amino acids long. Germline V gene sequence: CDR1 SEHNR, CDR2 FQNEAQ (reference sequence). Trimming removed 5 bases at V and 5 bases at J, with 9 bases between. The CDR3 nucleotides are TGTGCCAGCAGCGTTGGGACGACCGGGGAGCTGTTTTTT. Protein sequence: CASSVGTTGELFF.

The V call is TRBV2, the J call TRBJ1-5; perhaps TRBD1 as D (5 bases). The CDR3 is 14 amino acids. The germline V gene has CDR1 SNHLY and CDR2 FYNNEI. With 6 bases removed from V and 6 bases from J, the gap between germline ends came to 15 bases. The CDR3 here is CASRRGEGTQPQHF. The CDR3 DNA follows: TGTGCCAGCAGGAGGGGAGAGGGGACTCAGCCCCAGCATTTT.

CDR3 nucleotide sequence: TGTGCCAGCAGCTTGGTTGTGCACTCCTACGAGCAGTACTTC. Its translation is CASSLVVHSYEQYF. The gene calls are TRBV7-9 and TRBJ2-7; no reliable D call. CDR3 length equals 14 residues. With 3 bases removed from V and 0 bases from J, the gap between germline ends came to 9 bases. Germline V gene lookup returns CDR1 SEHNR and CDR2 FQNEAQ (reference sequence).

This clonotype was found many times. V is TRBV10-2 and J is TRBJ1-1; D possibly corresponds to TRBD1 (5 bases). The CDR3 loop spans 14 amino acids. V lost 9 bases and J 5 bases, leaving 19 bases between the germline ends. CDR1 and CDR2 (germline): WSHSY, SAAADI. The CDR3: CASSLTPDITEAFF. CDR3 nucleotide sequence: TGCGCCAGTAGCCTGACTCCGGACATTACTGAAGCTTTCTTT.

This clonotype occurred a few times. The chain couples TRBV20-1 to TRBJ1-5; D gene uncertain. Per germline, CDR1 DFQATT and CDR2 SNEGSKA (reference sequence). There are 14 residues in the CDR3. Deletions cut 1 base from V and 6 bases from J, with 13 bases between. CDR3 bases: TGCAGTGCTAGAGCGGGTGCCCCTAGTCAGCCCCAGCATTTT. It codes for CSARAGAPSQPQHF.

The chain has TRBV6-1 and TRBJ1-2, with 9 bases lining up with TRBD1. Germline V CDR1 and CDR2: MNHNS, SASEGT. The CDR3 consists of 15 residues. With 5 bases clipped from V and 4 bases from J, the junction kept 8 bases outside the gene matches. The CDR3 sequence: CASSLAGTGSYGYTF. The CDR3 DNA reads TGTGCCAGCAGTTTAGCCGGGACAGGGAGCTATGGCTACACCTTC.

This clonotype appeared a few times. This CDR3 reads CSARRSNQPQHF. In DNA, the CDR3 is TGCAGTGCTAGACGTAGCAATCAGCCCCAGCATTTT. This sequence joins TRBV20-1 and TRBJ1-5; unclear D gene. Trimming took 2 bases from V and 0 from J, leaving 2 bases between them. Germline CDR1 DFQATT, CDR2 SNEGSKA (reference sequence). The CDR3 is made up of 12 amino acids.

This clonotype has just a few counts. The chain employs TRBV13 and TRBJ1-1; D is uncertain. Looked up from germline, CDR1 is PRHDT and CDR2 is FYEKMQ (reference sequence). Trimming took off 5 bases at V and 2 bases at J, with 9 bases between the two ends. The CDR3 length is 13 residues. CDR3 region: CASSPLQNTEAFF. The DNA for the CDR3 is TGTGCCAGCAGCCCCCTTCAAAACACTGAAGCTTTCTTT.

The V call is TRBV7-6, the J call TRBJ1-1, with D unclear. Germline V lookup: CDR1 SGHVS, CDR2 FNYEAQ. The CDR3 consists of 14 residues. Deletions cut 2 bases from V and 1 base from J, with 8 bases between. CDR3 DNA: TGTGCCAGCAGCTTAATTTCAGGGAACACTGAAGCTTTCTTT. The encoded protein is CASSLISGNTEAFF.

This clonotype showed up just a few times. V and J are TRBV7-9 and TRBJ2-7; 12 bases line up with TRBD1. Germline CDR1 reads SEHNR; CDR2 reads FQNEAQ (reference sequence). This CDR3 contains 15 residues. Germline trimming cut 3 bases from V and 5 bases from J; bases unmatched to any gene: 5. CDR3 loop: CASSFAGTGGDEQYF. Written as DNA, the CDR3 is TGTGCCAGCAGCTTCGCCGGGACAGGGGGCGACGAGCAGTACTTC.

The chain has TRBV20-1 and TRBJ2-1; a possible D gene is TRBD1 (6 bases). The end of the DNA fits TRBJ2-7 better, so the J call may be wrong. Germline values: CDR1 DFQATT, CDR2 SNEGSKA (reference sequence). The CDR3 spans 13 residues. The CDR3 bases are TGCAGTGCTGCGCAAACCCGGGACAATGAGCAGTACTTC. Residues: CSAAQTRDNEQYF.

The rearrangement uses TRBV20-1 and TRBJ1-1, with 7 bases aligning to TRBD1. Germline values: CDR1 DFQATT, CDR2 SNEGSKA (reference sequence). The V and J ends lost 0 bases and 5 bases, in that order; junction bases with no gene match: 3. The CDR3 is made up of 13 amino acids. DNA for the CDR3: TGCAGTGCTAGAGACGCAGGGGGGACTGAAGCTTTCTTT. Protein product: CSARDAGGTEAFF.